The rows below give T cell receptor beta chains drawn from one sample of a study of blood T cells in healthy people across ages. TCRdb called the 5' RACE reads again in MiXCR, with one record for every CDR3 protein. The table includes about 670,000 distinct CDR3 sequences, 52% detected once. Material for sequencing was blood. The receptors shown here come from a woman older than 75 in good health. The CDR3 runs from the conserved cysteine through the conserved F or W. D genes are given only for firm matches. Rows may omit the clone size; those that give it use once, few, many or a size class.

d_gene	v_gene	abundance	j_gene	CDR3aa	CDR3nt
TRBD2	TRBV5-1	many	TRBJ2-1	CASSPQRDYNEQFF	TGCGCCAGCAGCCCACAGCGGGACTACAATGAGCAGTTCTTC
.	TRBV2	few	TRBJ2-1	CVGGLWNEQFF	TGTGTTGGAGGCTTATGGAATGAGCAGTTCTTC
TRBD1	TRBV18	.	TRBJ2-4	CASSPPGQGNGLQYF	TGTGCCAGCTCACCCCCTGGACAGGGAAATGGACTTCAGTACTTC
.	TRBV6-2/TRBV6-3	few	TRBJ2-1	CASSYSPPAGIYNEQFF	TGTGCCAGCAGTTACTCCCCTCCCGCGGGAATCTACAATGAGCAGTTCTTC
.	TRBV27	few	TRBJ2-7	CASSQYGEQYF	TGTGCCAGCTCGCAGTATGGCGAGCAGTACTTC
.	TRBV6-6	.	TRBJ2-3	CASSYPGPCTQYF	TGTGCCAGCAGTTACCCGGGCCCTTGTACGCAGTATTTT
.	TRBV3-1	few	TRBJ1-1	CASSQVTALGRAFF	TGTGCCAGCAGCCAAGTTACCGCCCTGGGGAGAGCTTTCTTT
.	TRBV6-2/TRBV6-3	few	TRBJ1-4	CASSYSQQGTNEKLFF	TGTGCCAGCAGTTACTCCCAACAGGGTACCAATGAAAAACTGTTTTTT
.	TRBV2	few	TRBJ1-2	CASSEGVGGGYTF	TGTGCCAGCAGTGAAGGGGTTGGGGGCGGCTACACCTTC
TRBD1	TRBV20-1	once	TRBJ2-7	CSARQGQGYEQYF	TGCAGTGCTAGACAGGGACAGGGCTACGAGCAGTACTTC
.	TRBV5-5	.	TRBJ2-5	CASSIGVPSHEQYF	TGTGCCAGCAGCATTGGAGTTCCCAGCCATGAGCAGTACTTC
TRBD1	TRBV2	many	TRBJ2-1	CASSLSGQGYSEQFF	TGTGCCAGCAGCCTAAGCGGACAGGGGTACAGTGAGCAGTTCTTC
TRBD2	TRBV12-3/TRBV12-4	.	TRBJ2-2	CASRAGTRVRTGELFF	TGTGCCAGCAGGGCCGGGACTAGAGTCCGGACCGGGGAGCTGTTTTTT
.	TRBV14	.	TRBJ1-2	CASSQDRGMPGVGYTF	TGTGCCAGCAGCCAAGATCGCGGGATGCCCGGAGTAGGCTACACCTTC
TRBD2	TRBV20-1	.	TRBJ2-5	CSARDLGLAGHPQETQYF	TGCAGTGCTAGAGATCTGGGGCTAGCGGGGCACCCGCAAGAGACCCAGTACTTC
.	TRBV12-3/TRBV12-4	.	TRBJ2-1	CASTAQGGARGNEQFF	TGTGCCAGCACAGCGCAGGGTGGGGCCCGAGGCAATGAGCAGTTCTTC
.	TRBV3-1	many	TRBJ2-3	CASSQDGGDTQYF	TGTGCCAGCAGCCAAGACGGAGGGGATACGCAGTATTTT
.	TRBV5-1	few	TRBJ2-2	CASSLVESRGTGELFF	TGCGCCAGCAGCTTGGTTGAGAGCCGAGGGACCGGGGAGCTGTTTTTT
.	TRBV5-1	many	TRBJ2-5	CASSFAAVETQYF	TGCGCCAGCAGCTTTGCCGCCGTAGAGACCCAGTACTTC
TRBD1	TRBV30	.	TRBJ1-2	CAWAGGRVGGYTF	TGTGCCTGGGCAGGGGGGCGAGTGGGTGGCTACACCTTC
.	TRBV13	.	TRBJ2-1	CASSPEADEQFF	TGTGCCAGCAGCCCCGAGGCCGATGAGCAGTTCTTC
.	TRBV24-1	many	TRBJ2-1	CATAAGLPRNEQFF	TGTGCCACGGCGGCGGGGCTCCCTAGGAATGAGCAGTTCTTC
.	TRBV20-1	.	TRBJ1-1	CSARAGTLLPVEAFF	TGCAGTGCTAGAGCTGGCACGCTCCTCCCTGTTGAAGCTTTCTTT
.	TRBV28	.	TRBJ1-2	CASRGSDFPVYGYTF	TGTGCCAGCAGGGGATCGGACTTCCCGGTCTATGGCTACACCTTC
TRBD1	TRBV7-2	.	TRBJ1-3	CASSGQGIAGNTIYF	TGTGCCAGCAGCGGACAGGGGATCGCTGGAAACACCATATATTTT
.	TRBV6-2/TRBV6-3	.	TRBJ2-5	CASSKLLTFQETQYF	TGTGCCAGCAGTAAACTCTTAACCTTCCAAGAGACCCAGTACTTC
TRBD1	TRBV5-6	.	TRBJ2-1	CASSPGPGQGTYNEQFF	TGTGCCAGCAGCCCTGGCCCCGGACAGGGGACCTACAATGAGCAGTTCTTC
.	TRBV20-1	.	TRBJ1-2	CSAGRQGNYGYTF	TGCAGTGCCGGGAGGCAGGGAAACTATGGCTACACCTTC
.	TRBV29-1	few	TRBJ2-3	CSVEALSTDTQYF	TGCAGCGTTGAAGCGCTCAGCACAGATACGCAGTATTTT
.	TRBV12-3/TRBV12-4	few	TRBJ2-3	CASSVLAQAGSQYF	TGTGCCAGCAGCGTACTCGCTCAAGCTGGATCGCAGTATTTT
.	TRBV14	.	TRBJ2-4	CASSPGANIQYF	TGTGCCAGCAGCCCGGGGGCAAACATTCAGTACTTC
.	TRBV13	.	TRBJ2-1	CASSPRDIKGTPVYNEQFF	TGTGCCAGCAGCCCTCGAGATATAAAAGGGACTCCGGTATACAATGAGCAGTTCTTC
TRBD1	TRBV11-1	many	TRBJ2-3	CASSRLGQGSTDTQYF	TGTGCCAGCAGCCGTCTCGGACAGGGGAGCACAGATACGCAGTATTTT
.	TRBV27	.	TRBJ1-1	CASSFYQGGTEAFF	TGTGCCAGCAGTTTCTACCAGGGAGGGACTGAAGCTTTCTTT
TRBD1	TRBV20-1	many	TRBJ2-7	CSAPRTGWPYEQYF	TGCAGTGCACCCCGGACAGGGTGGCCCTACGAGCAGTACTTC
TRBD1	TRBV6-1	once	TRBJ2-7	CTSSEIFGQGFYEQYF	TGTACCAGCAGTGAAATCTTCGGACAGGGTTTCTACGAGCAGTACTTC
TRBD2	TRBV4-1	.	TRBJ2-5	CASSQENPASGRAGVRKTQYF	TGCGCCAGCAGCCAAGAAAATCCCGCTAGCGGGAGGGCCGGGGTTAGAAAGACCCAGTACTTC
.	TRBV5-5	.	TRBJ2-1	CASSPGINEQFF	TGTGCCAGCAGCCCCGGGATAAATGAGCAGTTCTTC
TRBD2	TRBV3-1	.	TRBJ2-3	CASSQERGLATPDTQYF	TGTGCCAGCAGCCAAGAGAGGGGACTAGCGACCCCAGATACGCAGTATTTT
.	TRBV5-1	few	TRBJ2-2	CASSSRLGAWRTGELFF	TGCGCCAGCAGCTCGAGATTAGGGGCGTGGAGGACCGGGGAGCTGTTTTTT
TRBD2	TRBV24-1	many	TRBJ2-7	CATSDSGMGSYEQYF	TGTGCCACCAGTGATAGCGGGATGGGATCCTACGAGCAGTACTTC
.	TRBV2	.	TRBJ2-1	CARGGGPELEFF	TGTGCCAGAGGAGGCGGCCCGGAATTGGAGTTCTTC
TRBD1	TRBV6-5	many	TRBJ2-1	CASSYPGQGSNEQFF	TGTGCCAGCAGTTACCCCGGACAGGGTTCCAATGAGCAGTTCTTC
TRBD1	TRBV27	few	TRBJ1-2	CASGAGTATFYYGYTF	TGTGCCAGCGGCGCCGGGACAGCCACTTTTTATTATGGCTACACCTTC
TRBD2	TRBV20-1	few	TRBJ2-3	CSATHGGALDTQYF	TGCAGTGCTACTCACGGGGGGGCCCTAGATACGCAGTATTTT
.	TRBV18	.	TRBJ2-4	CASSPQGRTDIQYF	TGTGCCAGCTCACCGCAGGGACGGACGGACATTCAGTACTTC
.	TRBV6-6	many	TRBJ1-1	CASRPSGNTEAFF	TGTGCCAGCAGACCATCCGGGAACACTGAAGCTTTCTTT
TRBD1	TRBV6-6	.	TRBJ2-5	CASSRGQGATQYF	TGTGCCAGCAGTAGGGGACAGGGCGCGACCCAGTACTTC
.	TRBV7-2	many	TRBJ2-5	CASSLGGVKTQYF	TGTGCCAGCAGCTTAGGGGGTGTCAAGACCCAGTACTTC
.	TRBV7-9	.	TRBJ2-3	CASSSNRIRTDTQYF	TGTGCCAGCAGCTCCAATAGAATTCGGACAGATACGCAGTATTTT
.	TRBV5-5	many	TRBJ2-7	CASSFTPPYEQYF	TGTGCCAGCAGTTTTACACCGCCCTACGAGCAGTACTTC
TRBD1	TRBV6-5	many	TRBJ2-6	CASSSGTGGANVLTF	TGTGCCAGCAGTTCAGGGACAGGCGGGGCCAACGTCCTGACTTTC